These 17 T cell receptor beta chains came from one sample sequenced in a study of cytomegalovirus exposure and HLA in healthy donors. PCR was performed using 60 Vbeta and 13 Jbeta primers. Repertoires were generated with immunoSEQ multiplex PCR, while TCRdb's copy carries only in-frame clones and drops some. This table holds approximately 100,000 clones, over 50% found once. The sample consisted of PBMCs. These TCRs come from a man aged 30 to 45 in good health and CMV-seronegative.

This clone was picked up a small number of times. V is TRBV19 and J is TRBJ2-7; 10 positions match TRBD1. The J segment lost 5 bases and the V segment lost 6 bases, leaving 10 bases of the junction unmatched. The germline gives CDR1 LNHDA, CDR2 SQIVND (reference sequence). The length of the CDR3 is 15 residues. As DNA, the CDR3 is TGTGCCAGTAGCCCACGGGACAGGGGATCGGACGAGCAGTACTTC. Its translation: CASSPRDRGSDEQYF.

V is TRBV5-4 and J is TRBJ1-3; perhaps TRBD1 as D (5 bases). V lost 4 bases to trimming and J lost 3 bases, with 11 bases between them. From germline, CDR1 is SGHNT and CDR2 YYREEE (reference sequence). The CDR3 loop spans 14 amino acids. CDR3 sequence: CASSLAGGGNTIYF. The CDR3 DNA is TGTGCCAGCAGCCTGGCGGGGGGTGGAAACACCATATATTTT. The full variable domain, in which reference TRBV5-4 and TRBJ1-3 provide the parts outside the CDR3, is ETGVTQSPTHLIKTRGQQVTLRCSSQSGHNTVSWYQQALGQGPQFIFQYYREEENGRGNFPPRFSGLQFPNYSSELNVNALELDDSALYLCASSLAGGGNTIYFGEGSWLTVV.

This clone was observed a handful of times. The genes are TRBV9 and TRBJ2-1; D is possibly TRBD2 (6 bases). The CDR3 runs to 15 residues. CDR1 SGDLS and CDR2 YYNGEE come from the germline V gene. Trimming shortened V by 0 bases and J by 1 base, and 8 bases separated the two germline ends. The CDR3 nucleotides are TGTGCCAGCAGCGTAGTAGCGGCGTCCTACAATGAGCAGTTCTTC. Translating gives CASSVVAASYNEQFF. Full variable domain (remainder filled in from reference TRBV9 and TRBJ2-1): DSGVTQTPKHLITATGQRVTLRCSPRSGDLSVYWYQQSLDQGLQFLIQYYNGEERAKGNILERFSAQQFPDLHSELNLSSLELGDSALYFCASSVVAASYNEQFFGPGTRLTVL.

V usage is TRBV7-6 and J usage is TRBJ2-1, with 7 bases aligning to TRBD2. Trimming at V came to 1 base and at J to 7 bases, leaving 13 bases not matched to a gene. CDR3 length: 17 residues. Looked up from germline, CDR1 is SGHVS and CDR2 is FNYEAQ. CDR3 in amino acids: CASSLGVLAGAANEQFF. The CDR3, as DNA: TGTGCCAGCAGCTTAGGGGTCTTGGCGGGAGCGGCTAATGAGCAGTTCTTC.

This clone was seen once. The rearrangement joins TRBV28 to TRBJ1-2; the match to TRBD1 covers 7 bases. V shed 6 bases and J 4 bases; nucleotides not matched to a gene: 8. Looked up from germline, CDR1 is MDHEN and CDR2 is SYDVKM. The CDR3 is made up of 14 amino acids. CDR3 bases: TGTGCCAGCAGGGAGGTGGACAGGACCTATGGCTACACCTTC. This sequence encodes CASREVDRTYGYTF.

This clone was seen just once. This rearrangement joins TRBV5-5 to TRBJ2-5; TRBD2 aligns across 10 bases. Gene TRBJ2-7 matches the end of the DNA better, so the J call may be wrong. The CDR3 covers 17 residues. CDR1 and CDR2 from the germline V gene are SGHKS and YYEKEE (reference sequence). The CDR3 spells CASSLTETSGAFYEQYF. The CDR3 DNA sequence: TGTGCCAGCAGCTTGACAGAAACTAGCGGGGCATTCTACGAGCAGTACTTC.

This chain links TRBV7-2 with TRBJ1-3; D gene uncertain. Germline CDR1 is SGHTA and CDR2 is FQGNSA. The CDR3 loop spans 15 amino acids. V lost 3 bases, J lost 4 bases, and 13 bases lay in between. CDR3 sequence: CASSFFYGRGNTIYF. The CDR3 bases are TGTGCCAGCAGCTTCTTTTACGGCAGGGGAAACACCATATATTTT.

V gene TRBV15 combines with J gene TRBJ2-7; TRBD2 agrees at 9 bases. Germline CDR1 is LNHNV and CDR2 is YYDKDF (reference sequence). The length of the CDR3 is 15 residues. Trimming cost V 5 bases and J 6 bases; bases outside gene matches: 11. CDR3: CATSSRGGRRGEQYF. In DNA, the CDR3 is TGTGCCACCAGCTCGCGGGGGGGCCGTCGGGGCGAGCAGTACTTC.

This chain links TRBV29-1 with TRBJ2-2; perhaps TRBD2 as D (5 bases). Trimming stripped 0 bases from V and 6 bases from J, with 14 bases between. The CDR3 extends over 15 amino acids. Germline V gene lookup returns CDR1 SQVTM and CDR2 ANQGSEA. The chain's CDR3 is CSVEDPGNKPGELFF. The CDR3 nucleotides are TGCAGCGTTGAAGATCCGGGGAACAAACCCGGGGAGCTGTTTTTT.

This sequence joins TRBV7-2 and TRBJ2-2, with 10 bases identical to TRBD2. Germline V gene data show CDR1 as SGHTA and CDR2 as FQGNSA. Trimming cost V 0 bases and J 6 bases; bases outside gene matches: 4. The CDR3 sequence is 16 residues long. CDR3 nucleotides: TGTGCCAGCAGCTTAGCTGTAGCGGGGGGTGCCGGGGAGCTGTTTTTT. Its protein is CASSLAVAGGAGELFF.

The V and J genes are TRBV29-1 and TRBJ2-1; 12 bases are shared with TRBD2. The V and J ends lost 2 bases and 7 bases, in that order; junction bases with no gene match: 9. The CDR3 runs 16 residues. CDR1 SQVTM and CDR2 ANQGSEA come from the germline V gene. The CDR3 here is CSVEYLAGGRANEQFF. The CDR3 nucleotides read TGCAGCGTTGAATATCTAGCGGGAGGGAGGGCGAATGAGCAGTTCTTC.

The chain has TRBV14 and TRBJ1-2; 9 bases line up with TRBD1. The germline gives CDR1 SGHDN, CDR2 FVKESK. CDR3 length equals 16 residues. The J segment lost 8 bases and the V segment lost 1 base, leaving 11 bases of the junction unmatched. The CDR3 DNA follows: TGTGCCAGCAGCCAAGTCCCGGGACAGGGACCTGGAGGCTACACCTTC. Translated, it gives CASSQVPGQGPGGYTF.

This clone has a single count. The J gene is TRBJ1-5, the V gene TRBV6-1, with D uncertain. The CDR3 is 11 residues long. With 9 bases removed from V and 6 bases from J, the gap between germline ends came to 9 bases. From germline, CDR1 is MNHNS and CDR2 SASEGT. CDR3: CASSSVQPQHF. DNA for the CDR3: TGTGCCAGTTCCTCGGTTCAGCCCCAGCATTTT.

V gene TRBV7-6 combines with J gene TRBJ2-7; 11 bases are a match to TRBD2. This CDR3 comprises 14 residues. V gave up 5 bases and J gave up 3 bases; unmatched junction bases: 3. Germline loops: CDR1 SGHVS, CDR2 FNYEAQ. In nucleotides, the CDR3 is TGTGCCAGCAGCGGTAGCGGGGGGGGCTACGAGCAGTACTTC. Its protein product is CASSGSGGGYEQYF.

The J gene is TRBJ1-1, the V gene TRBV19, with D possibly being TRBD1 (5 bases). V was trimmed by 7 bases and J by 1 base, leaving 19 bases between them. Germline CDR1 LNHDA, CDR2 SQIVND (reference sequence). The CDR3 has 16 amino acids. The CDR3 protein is CASTSPGIWSNTEAFF. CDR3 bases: TGTGCCAGTACCTCTCCAGGGATTTGGTCGAACACTGAAGCTTTCTTT.

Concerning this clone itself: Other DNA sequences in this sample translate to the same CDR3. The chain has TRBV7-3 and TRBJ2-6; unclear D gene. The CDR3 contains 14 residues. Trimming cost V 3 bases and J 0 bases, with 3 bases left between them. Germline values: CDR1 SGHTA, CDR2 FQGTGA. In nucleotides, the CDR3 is TGTGCCAGCAGCTTCAACTCTGGGGCCAACGTCCTGACTTTC. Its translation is CASSFNSGANVLTF.

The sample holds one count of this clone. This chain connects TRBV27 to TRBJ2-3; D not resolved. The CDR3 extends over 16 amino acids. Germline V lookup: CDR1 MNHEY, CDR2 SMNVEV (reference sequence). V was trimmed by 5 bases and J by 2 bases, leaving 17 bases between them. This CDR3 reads CASSPMTPKYTDTQYF. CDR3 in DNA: TGTGCCAGCAGTCCGATGACTCCGAAATACACAGATACGCAGTATTTT.